Each of the 30 T cell receptor beta chains below was sequenced from the same sample in a study of blood T cell repertoires in COVID-19. Clones were sequenced by immunoSEQ multiplex PCR, and TCRdb holds only the in-frame ones, with some missing. The sample yields fewer than 300,000 clones, around 83% seen once. The sample was peripheral blood. Receptors originate from a man older than 75 with acute or convalescent COVID-19.

This clone was detected only once. The gene calls are TRBV5-5 and TRBJ2-6; D is unresolved. The germline V gene encodes CDR1 SGHKS and CDR2 YYEKEE (reference sequence). The CDR3 is 18 amino acids. The V end lost 2 bases, the J end lost 0 bases, and 15 bases lay between the germline ends. In DNA form, the CDR3 reads TGTGCCAGCAGCTTAGGAGCTTCTTTGAGCTCTGGGGCCAACGTCCTGACTTTC. Encoded protein: CASSLGASLSSGANVLTF.

This chain uses TRBV2 with TRBJ1-2; weak D call: TRBD1 (5 bases). CDR3 length: 12 amino acids. Trimming shortened V by 7 bases and J by 4 bases, and 10 bases separated the two germline ends. Germline V gene sequence: CDR1 SNHLY, CDR2 FYNNEI. The CDR3 DNA is TGTGCCAGCAAGGTGGGGGGCTATGGCTACACCTTC. Amino acid sequence: CASKVGGYGYTF.

The J gene is TRBJ2-7, the V gene TRBV24-1, with 7 bases aligning to TRBD1. In germline, CDR1 is KGHDR, CDR2 SFDVKD. Losses at the gene ends were 3 bases for V and 4 bases for J; bases not matched to a gene: 8. The CDR3 contains 15 residues. The CDR3 spells CATSDARDRPYEQYF. Here the CDR3 DNA reads TGTGCCACCAGTGATGCCCGGGACAGACCATACGAGCAGTACTTC.

This sequence joins TRBV6-5 and TRBJ1-1; 8 positions agree with TRBD1. Looked up from germline, CDR1 is MNHEY and CDR2 is SVGAGI. The V and J ends lost 6 bases and 3 bases, in that order; junction bases with no gene match: 9. The CDR3 runs to 15 residues. In nucleotides, the CDR3 is TGTGCCAGCAGCTGGACAGGGAAGTGGGACACTGAAGCTTTCTTT. This codes for CASSWTGKWDTEAFF.

This chain uses TRBV24-1 with TRBJ2-1; D uncertain. Between the trimmed V and J ends, which lost 6 bases and 9 bases, there was a span of 20 bases. CDR1 KGHDR and CDR2 SFDVKD come from the germline V gene. This CDR3 has 15 amino acids. The CDR3 coding sequence is TGTGCCACCAGTCCAACAGAATATATTACATCTGAGCAGTTCTTC. Protein: CATSPTEYITSEQFF.

The chain carries TRBV28 and TRBJ2-7; TRBD1 matches at 7 bases. The CDR3 contains 13 residues. With V trimmed by 6 bases and J by 7 bases, 9 bases remained unmatched. The germline V gene has CDR1 MDHEN and CDR2 SYDVKM. CDR3 in DNA: TGTGCCAGCAGCAAACACAGGGGTGGTGAGCAGTACTTC. Encoded protein: CASSKHRGGEQYF.

Concerning this clone: One junction end does not reproduce the germline sequence, and a read error may be involved. V gene TRBV5-1 combines with J gene TRBJ2-1; D possibly corresponds to TRBD2 (6 bases). The CDR3 extends over 17 amino acids. CDR1 and CDR2 from the germline V gene are SGHRS and YFSETQ. The CDR3, as DNA: TGCGCCAGCAGCTTACTAAACAACCGGGACTCCTTCAATGAGCAGTTCTTC. Translating gives CASSLLNNRDSFNEQFF.

This clone turned up a few times. The chain links TRBV10-2 to TRBJ1-4; D is perhaps TRBD1 (5 bases). This CDR3 spans 13 amino acids. Germline V gene data show CDR1 as WSHSY and CDR2 as SAAADI. Trimming pared 4 bases from V and 6 bases from J, leaving 9 bases between. CDR3 sequence reads: CASSGQRDEKLFF. The CDR3 bases are TGCGCCAGCAGTGGACAGCGAGATGAAAAACTGTTTTTT.

The CDR3 DNA reads as TGTGCCAGCAGCCGGGGCGGGGTGGGCAAAAACATTCAGTACTTC. It specifies CASSRGGVGKNIQYF. This chain links TRBV7-2 with TRBJ2-4; D is possibly TRBD2 (6 bases). The CDR3 contains 15 residues. Germline V lookup: CDR1 SGHTA, CDR2 FQGNSA. Deletions cut 5 bases from V and 3 bases from J, with 14 bases between.

The chain couples TRBV6-4 to TRBJ2-1; 8 bases match TRBD2. Losses at the gene ends were 4 bases for V and 10 bases for J; bases not matched to a gene: 6. Germline assignment: CDR1 MRHNA and CDR2 SNTAGT. This CDR3 is built from 13 residues. CDR3 DNA sequence: TGTGCCAGCAGTGGGACTAGCCGGGGAGAGCAGTTCTTC. Its translation: CASSGTSRGEQFF.

The CDR3 DNA sequence: TGTGCCACCGAGGACAGGATGGGGTCCTACGAGCAGTACTTC. Protein sequence: CATEDRMGSYEQYF. The rearrangement links TRBV18 to TRBJ2-7, with TRBD1 matching 7 bases. Germline trimming cut 10 bases from V and 1 base from J; bases unmatched to any gene: 10. The germline gives CDR1 KGHSH, CDR2 LQKENI. CDR3 length: 14 residues.

V is TRBV20-1 and J is TRBJ2-7; maybe TRBD2 (5 bases). The V end lost 3 bases, the J end lost 7 bases, and 16 bases lay between the germline ends. CDR3 length: 13 residues. CDR1 is DFQATT, CDR2 SNEGSKA, per germline (reference sequence). The CDR3 is CSASTGGPGEQYF. The CDR3, as DNA: TGCAGTGCTAGTACGGGTGGCCCGGGGGAGCAGTACTTC.

The V gene is TRBV12-3 or TRBV12-4, the J gene TRBJ1-2, with D possibly being TRBD1 (5 bases). V lost 3 bases to trimming and J lost 6 bases, with 11 bases between them. The CDR3 extends over 13 amino acids. The CDR3 reads CASSLGGIDGYTF. The CDR3 DNA follows: TGTGCCAGCAGTTTGGGGGGGATCGATGGCTACACCTTC.

The chain joins TRBV6-5 to TRBJ2-7, with 10 bases aligning to TRBD1. Germline CDR1 reads MNHEY; CDR2 reads SVGAGI. V lost 0 bases to trimming and J lost 7 bases; unmatched junction nucleotides: 3. The CDR3 spans 14 residues. The CDR3 sequence: CASSYSGTGEEQYF. The CDR3 nucleotides are TGTGCCAGCAGTTACTCAGGGACAGGGGAGGAGCAGTACTTC.

V is TRBV2 and J is TRBJ1-1, with TRBD1 identical over 7 bases. Per germline, CDR1 SNHLY and CDR2 FYNNEI. CDR3 length: 16 residues. Germline trimming cut 3 bases from V and 4 bases from J; bases unmatched to any gene: 11. CDR3 coding DNA: TGTGCCAGCAGTGACTCTCGACAGGGTGTGGCCACTGAAGCTTTCTTT. It translates to CASSDSRQGVATEAFF.

The chain couples TRBV5-1 to TRBJ2-7, with 11 nucleotides matching TRBD1. The germline CDR1 and CDR2 sequences are SGHRS and YFSETQ. V lost 5 bases and J lost 5; bases outside the gene matches: 3. The length of the CDR3 is 13 residues. CDR3 nucleotides: TGCGCCAGCAGGGGACAGGGGGGGCACGAGCAGTACTTC. It specifies CASRGQGGHEQYF.

CDR3 DNA sequence: TGTGCCAGTAGTATCCAGAGACAGCAAGAAAAACTGTTTTTT. Its protein is CASSIQRQQEKLFF. V is TRBV19 and J is TRBJ1-4; possibly TRBD1 for D (5 bases). The length of the CDR3 is 14 residues. The ends were cut back, 3 bases at V and 8 bases at J, with 13 bases in the middle. CDR1 and CDR2 from the germline V gene are LNHDA and SQIVND (reference sequence).

The chain recombines TRBV19 with TRBJ1-1, with TRBD1 identical over 11 bases. V shed 8 bases and J 0 bases; nucleotides not matched to a gene: 5. CDR1 and CDR2 from the germline V gene are LNHDA and SQIVND (reference sequence). This CDR3 region has 15 residues. DNA for the CDR3: TGTGCCAGTGAGTGGACAGGGGGCCTGAACACTGAAGCTTTCTTT. It translates to CASEWTGGLNTEAFF.

The V call is TRBV19, the J call TRBJ1-6; D is unclear. V lost 3 bases and J lost 10, with 13 bases in between. Germline loops: CDR1 LNHDA, CDR2 SQIVND (reference sequence). The CDR3 runs 14 residues. This chain's CDR3 is CASSIVPEQSPLHF. The CDR3 DNA is TGTGCCAGTAGTATTGTTCCGGAGCAGTCACCCCTCCACTTT.

This clone came up a few times. The chain uses TRBV27 and TRBJ1-1; D is undetermined. The germline gives CDR1 MNHEY, CDR2 SMNVEV (reference sequence). This CDR3 spans 14 amino acids. Between the trimmed V and J ends, which lost 5 bases and 1 base, there was a span of 11 bases. In nucleotides, the CDR3 is TGTGCCAGCAGTCCGAGGCGGGGGAACACTGAAGCTTTCTTT. Translated, it gives CASSPRRGNTEAFF.

In its sample, this clone was seen once. V is TRBV18 and J is TRBJ2-3, with D possibly matching TRBD1 (6 bases). Germline lookup yields CDR1 KGHSH and CDR2 LQKENI. CDR3 length equals 15 residues. Trimming cost V 2 bases and J 3 bases, with 12 bases left between them. The CDR3 nucleotides are TGTGCCAGCTCACCATCATCAGGGGCAACAGATACGCAGTATTTT. Protein product: CASSPSSGATDTQYF.

V usage is TRBV3-1 (or the pseudogene TRBV3-2) and J usage is TRBJ2-5, with D possibly being TRBD2 (6 bases). Germline assignment: CDR1 LGHDT and CDR2 YNNKEL (reference sequence). This CDR3 region has 16 residues. Trimming cost V 3 bases and J 1 base, with 15 bases left between them. CDR3 loop: CASSQGLPGLQETQYF. Here the CDR3 DNA reads TGTGCCAGCAGCCAGGGTTTGCCGGGACTCCAAGAGACCCAGTACTTC.

The rearrangement joins TRBV19 to TRBJ1-2; the match to TRBD1 covers 7 bases. V shed 4 bases, J shed 0 bases, and the junction held 8 bases outside the gene matches. CDR3 length: 16 amino acids. Germline assignment: CDR1 LNHDA and CDR2 SQIVND (reference sequence). CDR3 in DNA: TGTGCCAGTAGTAGACGAGGGACAGTTCCTAACTATGGCTACACCTTC. Its translation is CASSRRGTVPNYGYTF.

DNA for the CDR3: TGCGCCAGCAGCCCCCAGGGGGCTTACACAGATACGCAGTATTTT. It yields the protein CASSPQGAYTDTQYF. This chain uses TRBV5-1 with TRBJ2-3; the match to TRBD1 covers 8 bases. With 4 bases clipped from V and 2 bases from J, the junction kept 6 bases outside the gene matches. The CDR3 sequence is 15 residues long. Germline CDR1 is SGHRS and CDR2 is YFSETQ. The variable domain in full, completed from reference TRBV5-1 and TRBJ2-3, reads KAGVTQTPRYLIKTRGQQVTLSCSPISGHRSVSWYQQTPGQGLQFLFEYFSETQRNKGNFPGRFSGRQFSNSRSEMNVSTLELGDSALYLCASSPQGAYTDTQYFGPGTRLTVL.

This rearrangement joins TRBV6-1 to TRBJ2-5, with D possibly matching TRBD2 (5 bases). Germline V gene lookup returns CDR1 MNHNS and CDR2 SASEGT. V lost 0 bases, J lost 5 bases, and 16 bases lay in between. The CDR3 consists of 16 residues. CDR3 nucleotide sequence: TGTGCCAGCAGTGAAGCGGTCGCGCTGGGCGGGGAGACCCAGTACTTC. Translated: CASSEAVALGGETQYF.

The chain couples TRBV3-1 (or the pseudogene TRBV3-2) to TRBJ2-1; D not resolved. Germline CDR1 LGHDT, CDR2 YNNKEL (reference sequence). The CDR3 has 12 amino acids. Between the trimmed V and J ends, which lost 4 bases and 7 bases, there was a span of 8 bases. CDR3 nucleotides: TGTGCCAGCAGCCCCGGGTTGAATGAGCAGTTCTTC. This gives the protein CASSPGLNEQFF.

Regarding this clone: A much larger clone lies one base from this, so it may be a read error. The chain combines TRBV12-3 or TRBV12-4 with TRBJ2-7, with TRBD1 identical over 9 bases. After removal of 6 bases from V and 6 bases from J, the junction contained 6 bases not matched to a gene. The CDR3 sequence is 13 residues long. CDR3 coding DNA: TGTGCCAGCAGCCGGGACAGGGTGGGCGAGCAGTACTTC. It yields the protein CASSRDRVGEQYF.

V is TRBV6-5 and J is TRBJ1-1; 9 nucleotides agree with TRBD1. The germline CDR1 and CDR2 sequences are MNHEY and SVGAGI. Unmatched junction bases numbered 7, after V lost 2 bases and J lost 3 bases. The CDR3 extends over 16 amino acids. The CDR3 spells CASSYGVDRGYTEAFF. CDR3 DNA sequence: TGTGCCAGCAGTTACGGGGTCGACAGGGGGTACACTGAAGCTTTCTTT.

The chain recombines TRBV5-1 with TRBJ2-7; D is possibly TRBD1 (5 bases). The CDR3 is made up of 15 amino acids. Germline V gene data show CDR1 as SGHRS and CDR2 as YFSETQ. With 4 bases removed from V and 0 bases from J, the gap between germline ends came to 14 bases. The CDR3 here is CASSETAPLSYEQYF. Written as DNA, the CDR3 is TGCGCCAGCAGCGAGACAGCGCCCCTCTCCTACGAGCAGTACTTC.

The chain links TRBV27 to TRBJ1-1; TRBD1 aligns across 10 bases. The CDR3 consists of 14 residues. The germline V gene has CDR1 MNHEY and CDR2 SMNVEV (reference sequence). V trimming: 3 bases; J trimming: 3 bases; junction bases outside the gene matches: 1. The CDR3 DNA follows: TGTGCCAGCAGTTTCGGGACAGGGGACACTGAAGCTTTCTTT. It translates to CASSFGTGDTEAFF.